A selection of T cell receptor beta chains follows, all from one sample in a study of T cells in Graves' hyperthyroidism and ophthalmopathy. MiXCR, run by TCRdb on the multiplex PCR reads, gives a single entry per CDR3 protein. The table records 700,000 or so distinct CDR3 sequences, less than 20% of them present only once. Sequenced sample: blood. Receptors originate from a man younger than 30 with Graves' hyperthyroidism. CDR3s include the opening cysteine and the closing phenylalanine or tryptophan. Fields, in order: J gene, V gene, clone size, D gene, CDR3 protein, CDR3 DNA. D genes are given only for firm matches. Clone size is given for some rows only: seen once, a few or many times, or a class if the clone is expanded.

J: TRBJ2-1; V: TRBV19; size: few; D: TRBD2; CDR3: CASRGLAGAQYNEQFF; DNA: TGTGCCAGTAGGGGACTAGCGGGAGCGCAATACAATGAGCAGTTCTTC
J: TRBJ2-3; V: TRBV7-2; size: many; D: TRBD1; CDR3: CASSPGTGGWDTQYF; DNA: TGTGCCAGCAGCCCTGGGACAGGGGGTTGGGATACGCAGTATTTT
J: TRBJ2-3; V: TRBV12-3/TRBV12-4; size: many; D: TRBD1; CDR3: CASNPGTGTDTQYF; DNA: TGTGCCAGCAATCCCGGGACAGGGACAGATACGCAGTATTTT
J: TRBJ2-3; V: TRBV12-5; size: few; D: NA; CDR3: CASRLGYTDTQYF; DNA: TGTGCTAGTCGCCTCGGGTACACAGATACGCAGTATTTT
J: TRBJ1-5; V: TRBV12-3/TRBV12-4; size: many; D: NA; CDR3: CASSGAGPNQPQHF; DNA: TGTGCCAGCAGTGGGGCGGGACCCAATCAGCCCCAGCATTTT
J: TRBJ1-3; V: TRBV2; size: few; D: NA; CDR3: CASSDSGYSGNTIYF; DNA: TGTGCCAGCAGTGATTCTGGCTACTCTGGAAACACCATATATTTT
J: TRBJ2-7; V: TRBV20-1; size: many; D: NA; CDR3: CSASKADSSYEQYF; DNA: TGCAGTGCTAGCAAGGCGGATAGCTCCTACGAGCAGTACTTC
J: TRBJ1-5; V: TRBV4-1; size: many; D: NA; CDR3: CASSHSPLAGSNQPQHF; DNA: TGCGCCAGCAGCCATTCGCCCCTTGCGGGGAGCAATCAGCCCCAGCATTTT
J: TRBJ2-1; V: TRBV4-1; size: NA; D: TRBD2; CDR3: CASSQDRNGREQFF; DNA: TGCGCCAGCAGCCAAGATAGGAACGGGAGGGAGCAGTTCTTC
J: TRBJ2-5; V: TRBV29-1; size: NA; D: TRBD1; CDR3: CSVEGTGGETQYF; DNA: TGCAGCGTTGAGGGGACAGGGGGAGAGACCCAGTACTTC
J: TRBJ2-1; V: TRBV27; size: many; D: TRBD2; CDR3: CASSLKADSGRAWVNEQFF; DNA: TGTGCCAGCAGCCTAAAGGCAGATAGCGGGAGGGCCTGGGTGAATGAGCAGTTCTTC
J: TRBJ1-4; V: TRBV7-9; size: few; D: NA; CDR3: CASSPQQGMSEKLFF; DNA: TGTGCCAGCAGCCCCCAACAGGGAATGAGCGAAAAACTGTTTTTT
J: TRBJ2-3; V: TRBV7-2; size: many; D: NA; CDR3: CASSFLSGSDTQYF; DNA: TGTGCCAGCAGCTTCCTTAGCGGCTCAGATACGCAGTATTTT
J: TRBJ2-7; V: TRBV12-3/TRBV12-4; size: many; D: TRBD1; CDR3: CASSLDRGIYEQYF; DNA: TGTGCCAGCAGTCTTGACAGGGGGATATACGAGCAGTACTTC